There are a few counts of the clone carrying this T cell receptor (beta chain). These data originate in a study of T cells after yellow fever vaccination. Study information: Preparation of the low-cell-number fractions used SMART-Seq v4 Ultra Low Input.

A single record per CDR3 protein comes from TCRdb applying MiXCR to the 5' RACE reads. The sample holds approximately 300,000 distinct CDR3 sequences, around 7% seen once. The V and J ends lost 0 bases and 0 bases, in that order; junction bases with no gene match: 9. The CDR3 totals 18 residues. Looked up from germline, CDR1 is DFQATT and CDR2 is SNEGSKA (reference sequence). This sequence was found in a young man who received the YFV17D yellow fever vaccine. The starting material was PBMCs, obtained more than 35 days after the first yellow fever vaccination. The chain links TRBV20-1 to TRBJ2-4, with TRBD2 matching over 9 bases. CDR3 sequence reads: CSARDPAGGAIAKNIQYF. The CDR3 DNA is TGCAGTGCTAGAGATCCAGCGGGGGGAGCAATAGCCAAAAACATTCAGTACTTC.